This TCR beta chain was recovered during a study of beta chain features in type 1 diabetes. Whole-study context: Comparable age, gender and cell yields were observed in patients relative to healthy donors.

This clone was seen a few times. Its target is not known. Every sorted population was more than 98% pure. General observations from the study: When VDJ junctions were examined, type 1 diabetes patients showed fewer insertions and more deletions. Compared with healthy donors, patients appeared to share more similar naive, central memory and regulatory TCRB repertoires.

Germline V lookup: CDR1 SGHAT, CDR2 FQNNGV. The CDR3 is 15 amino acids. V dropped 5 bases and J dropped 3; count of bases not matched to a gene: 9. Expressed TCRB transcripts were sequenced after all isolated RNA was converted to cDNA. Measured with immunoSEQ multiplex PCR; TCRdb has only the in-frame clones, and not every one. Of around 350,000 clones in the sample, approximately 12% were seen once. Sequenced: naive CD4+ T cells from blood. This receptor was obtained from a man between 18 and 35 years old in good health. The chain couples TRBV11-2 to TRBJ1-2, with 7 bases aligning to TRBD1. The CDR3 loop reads CASSPPGQTDYGYTF. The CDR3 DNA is TGTGCCAGCAGCCCCCCGGGACAGACTGACTATGGCTACACCTTC. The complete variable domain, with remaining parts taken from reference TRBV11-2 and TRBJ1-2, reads EAGVAQSPRYKIIEKRQSVAFWCNPISGHATLYWYQQILGQGPKLLIQFQNNGVVDDSQLPKDRFSAERLKGVDSTLKIQPAKLEDSAVYLCASSPPGQTDYGYTFGSGTRLTVV.